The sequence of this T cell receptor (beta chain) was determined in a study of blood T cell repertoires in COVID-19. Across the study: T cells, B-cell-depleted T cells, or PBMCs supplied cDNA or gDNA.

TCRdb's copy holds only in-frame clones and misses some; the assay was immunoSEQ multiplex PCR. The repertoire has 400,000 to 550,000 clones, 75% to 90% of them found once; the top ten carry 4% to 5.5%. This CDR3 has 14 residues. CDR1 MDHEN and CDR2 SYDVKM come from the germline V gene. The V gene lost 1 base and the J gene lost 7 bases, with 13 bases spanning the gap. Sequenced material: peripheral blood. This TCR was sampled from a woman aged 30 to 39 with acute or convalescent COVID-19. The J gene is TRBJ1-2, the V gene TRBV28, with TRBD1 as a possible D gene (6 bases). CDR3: CASSLSGASGGYTF. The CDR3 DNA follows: TGTGCCAGCAGTTTATCAGGGGCATCTGGTGGCTACACCTTC.